These 32 T cell receptor beta chains originate from one sample sequenced in a study of blood T cell repertoires in COVID-19. The method was immunoSEQ multiplex PCR; TCRdb's version includes in-frame clones alone and lacks a portion of them. The profile shows more than 450,000 clones, about 90% of them singletons. Sequenced material: PBMCs or T cells enriched from blood (not recorded which). The receptors were gathered from a woman aged 18-29 years who had recovered from COVID-19.

The genes are TRBV7-8 and TRBJ1-2, with D possibly being TRBD1 (6 bases). CDR1 is SGHVS, CDR2 FQNEAQ, per germline. The CDR3 runs 14 residues. With 3 bases removed from V and 5 bases from J, the gap between germline ends came to 13 bases. The DNA of the CDR3 is TGTGCCAGCAGCTTGAACAGGGCCGGATATGGCTACACCTTC. Translation gives CASSLNRAGYGYTF.

The chain couples TRBV9 to TRBJ2-3; 12 bases match TRBD2. The CDR3 spans 17 residues. After removal of 3 bases from V and 1 base from J, the junction contained 6 bases not matched to a gene. Germline V gives CDR1 SGDLS, CDR2 YYNGEE. CDR3 residues: CASSATWTSGGTDTQYF. The CDR3 region has the DNA TGTGCCAGCAGCGCAACCTGGACTAGCGGGGGCACAGATACGCAGTATTTT.

The genes are TRBV30 and TRBJ1-5; D gene unclear. This CDR3 comprises 14 residues. Per the germline V gene, CDR1 is GTSNPN and CDR2 is SVGIG (reference sequence). Trimming left V 0 bases short and J 7 bases short, with 13 bases between. CDR3 in DNA: TGTGCCTGGAGTGTCGACCCGCCGGGGCAGCCCCAGCATTTT. The encoded protein is CAWSVDPPGQPQHF. Looking up the rest from reference TRBV30 and TRBJ1-5 gives the full variable domain: SQTIHQWPATLVQPVGSPLSLECTVEGTSNPNLYWYRQAAGRGLQLLFYSVGIGQISSEVPQNLSASRPQDRQFILSSKKLLLSDSGFYLCAWSVDPPGQPQHFGDGTRLSIL.

The chain carries TRBV18 and TRBJ1-1; 10 bases map to TRBD1. V shed 3 bases and J 1 base; nucleotides not matched to a gene: 8. The V gene's germline CDR1 is KGHSH and CDR2 LQKENI. The CDR3 runs to 17 residues. CDR3 coding DNA: TGTGCCAGCTCACCTGGAGGCGGGACAGGGGAGAACACTGAAGCTTTCTTT. This translates into CASSPGGGTGENTEAFF.

CDR3 region: CASSFKRGYYEQYF. CDR3 DNA sequence: TGTGCCAGCAGTTTTAAGCGGGGTTACTACGAGCAGTACTTC. The rearrangement joins TRBV28 to TRBJ2-7; 7 nucleotides match TRBD2. Per germline, CDR1 MDHEN and CDR2 SYDVKM. This CDR3 has 14 residues. V was clipped by 3 bases and J by 3 bases; unmatched bases: 5.

Remarks on this clone: This specimen includes other DNA sequences encoding the same CDR3. This chain connects TRBV4-1 to TRBJ2-2; a weak D match, TRBD1 (6 bases). The CDR3 is 14 residues long. CDR1 and CDR2 (germline): MGHRA, YSYEKL. Trimming removed 5 bases from V and 2 bases from J, with 9 bases in between. Here the CDR3 DNA reads TGCGCCAGCAGCAGGGGGTATAACACCGGGGAGCTGTTTTTT. This codes for CASSRGYNTGELFF.

This clone showed up just a few times. J is TRBJ2-3 and V is TRBV4-2, with 7 bases lining up with TRBD1. J lost 2 bases, V lost 1 base, and 6 bases had no gene match. Germline values: CDR1 LGHNA, CDR2 YNFKEQ. The CDR3 covers 16 residues. The CDR3, as DNA: TGTGCCAGCAGCCAAGGGGACGGACAGGTCACAGATACGCAGTATTTT. Its translation: CASSQGDGQVTDTQYF.

V and J are TRBV14 and TRBJ2-5; D may be TRBD2 (5 bases). Germline lookup yields CDR1 SGHDN and CDR2 FVKESK. Between the trimmed V and J ends, which lost 3 bases and 3 bases, there was a span of 8 bases. This CDR3 is 13 amino acids long. In DNA form, the CDR3 reads TGTGCCAGCAGCCAGCACGGGGAAGAGACCCAGTACTTC. This gives the protein CASSQHGEETQYF. The full variable domain, its missing parts supplied by reference TRBV14 and TRBJ2-5, is EAGVTQFPSHSVIEKGQTVTLRCDPISGHDNLYWYRRVMGKEIKFLLHFVKESKQDESGMPNNRFLAERTGGTYSTLKVQPAELEDSGVYFCASSQHGEETQYFGPGTRLLVL.

The V call is TRBV29-1, the J call TRBJ2-7, with 9 bases identical to TRBD1. J was trimmed by 4 bases and V by 6 bases; bases with no gene match: 7. The V gene's germline CDR1 is SQVTM and CDR2 ANQGSEA. The CDR3 is made up of 13 amino acids. CDR3 DNA: TGCAGCGTCGTGGGACAGGGTCGATACGAGCAGTACTTC. It specifies CSVVGQGRYEQYF.

The chain carries TRBV30 and TRBJ1-2; D call uncertain. CDR3 length equals 16 residues. V was cut by 0 bases and J by 0 bases, with 14 bases left in between. Looked up from germline, CDR1 is GTSNPN and CDR2 is SVGIG (reference sequence). CDR3 region: CAWSVSALGANYGYTF. The DNA of the CDR3 is TGTGCCTGGAGTGTAAGTGCGTTGGGAGCTAACTATGGCTACACCTTC.

This clone was found a few times. The J gene is TRBJ2-7, the V gene TRBV30; a weak D match, TRBD1 (6 bases). The germline V gene has CDR1 GTSNPN and CDR2 SVGIG (reference sequence). The CDR3 sequence is 15 residues long. The V end was cut by 7 bases, the J end by 7 bases, with 26 bases between. CDR3 sequence (DNA): TGTGCCTTGATAATCCGGGACACCCCTCGGGTGGAGCAGTACTTC. It codes for CALIIRDTPRVEQYF. Filled out from reference TRBV30 and TRBJ2-7, the complete variable domain reads SQTIHQWPATLVQPVGSPLSLECTVEGTSNPNLYWYRQAAGRGLQLLFYSVGIGQISSEVPQNLSASRPQDRQFILSSKKLLLSDSGFYLCALIIRDTPRVEQYFGPGTRLTVT.

V is TRBV18 and J is TRBJ2-3; the D is unclear. This CDR3 has 12 residues. Deletions cut 2 bases from V and 8 bases from J, with 8 bases between. Germline V gives CDR1 KGHSH, CDR2 LQKENI. CDR3: CASSPNMFTQYF. The CDR3 DNA reads as TGTGCCAGCTCACCAAACATGTTTACGCAGTATTTT.

This sequence joins TRBV2 and TRBJ1-4; D is possibly TRBD1 (5 bases). Trimming took off 4 bases at V and 3 bases at J, with 12 bases between the two ends. Germline CDR1 reads SNHLY; CDR2 reads FYNNEI. The CDR3 is 15 amino acids. The DNA for the CDR3 is TGTGCCAGCAGTGTGTGGGGAGGGGCTAATGAAAAACTGTTTTTT. Translated: CASSVWGGANEKLFF.

The chain combines TRBV3-1 (or the pseudogene TRBV3-2) with TRBJ2-1; 7 positions agree with TRBD1. CDR3 length: 16 residues. V trimming: 0 bases; J trimming: 6 bases; junction bases outside the gene matches: 8. The germline gives CDR1 LGHDT, CDR2 YNNKEL (reference sequence). CDR3 nucleotides: TGTGCCAGCAGCCAAGATTGGGACAGAGACCTCAATGAGCAGTTCTTC. This encodes CASSQDWDRDLNEQFF.

V gene TRBV5-1 combines with J gene TRBJ1-2; TRBD1 matches 7 bases. In germline, CDR1 is SGHRS, CDR2 YFSETQ. CDR3 length equals 14 residues. Unmatched junction bases numbered 8, after V lost 6 bases and J lost 3 bases. CDR3 nucleotides: TGCGCCAGCACTCGAGGGGGCGCAGACTATGGCTACACCTTC. This translates into CASTRGGADYGYTF.

For the CDR3, the DNA is TGTGCCAGTATGGGGGGGAGTAGCAATCAGCCCCAGCATTTT. Translation: CASMGGSSNQPQHF. J is TRBJ1-5 and V is TRBV19; TRBD1 is a possible D gene (5 bases). This CDR3 is built from 14 residues. The ends were cut back, 7 bases at V and 0 bases at J, with 10 bases in the middle. CDR1 is LNHDA and CDR2 is SQIVND in the germline V gene (reference sequence).

In its sample, this clone was seen once. V is TRBV5-5 and J is TRBJ2-5; the match to TRBD1 covers 10 bases. The V gene end was trimmed by 2 bases and the J gene end by 10 bases; junction bases not matched to a gene: 11. Germline assignment: CDR1 SGHKS and CDR2 YYEKEE (reference sequence). This CDR3 has 15 amino acids. DNA for the CDR3: TGTGCCAGCAGCTTCGACAGGGGGCGCGAAAAGGACCAGTACTTC. Translating it yields CASSFDRGREKDQYF.

The V gene is TRBV9, the J gene TRBJ2-5; 10 nucleotides line up with TRBD2. The CDR3 length is 14 residues. V shed 2 bases and J 4 bases; nucleotides not matched to a gene: 2. From germline, CDR1 is SGDLS and CDR2 YYNGEE. In nucleotides, the CDR3 is TGTGCCAGCAGCGTCGTAGCGGGAGGAGAGACCCAGTACTTC. Residues: CASSVVAGGETQYF.

The rearrangement links TRBV5-1 to TRBJ2-2, with 10 bases identical to TRBD1. This CDR3 comprises 16 residues. V gave up 2 bases and J gave up 3 bases; unmatched junction bases: 4. Germline loops: CDR1 SGHRS, CDR2 YFSETQ. DNA for the CDR3: TGCGCCAGCAGCTTCATGGACAGGGGGTACACCGGGGAGCTGTTTTTT. It encodes CASSFMDRGYTGELFF.

The chain is built from TRBV7-2 and TRBJ1-1; no clear D. V dropped 0 bases and J dropped 4 bases, with 6 bases sitting between them. Germline values: CDR1 SGHTA, CDR2 FQGNSA. CDR3 length: 13 residues. Here the CDR3 DNA reads TGTGCCAGCAGCTTAGCTGTCTTCACTGAAGCTTTCTTT. It encodes CASSLAVFTEAFF.

V is TRBV27 and J is TRBJ2-3, with no clear D. The CDR3 consists of 16 residues. The V gene's germline CDR1 is MNHEY and CDR2 SMNVEV (reference sequence). The ends were cut back, 3 bases at V and 2 bases at J, with 15 bases in the middle. The CDR3 region is CASSFMHPTHTDTQYF. The CDR3, as DNA: TGTGCCAGCAGTTTCATGCACCCGACTCACACAGATACGCAGTATTTT.

The chain joins TRBV5-6 to TRBJ2-7; D may be TRBD1 (5 bases). This CDR3 spans 15 amino acids. Germline V gene lookup returns CDR1 SGHDT and CDR2 YYEEEE. Deletions cut 2 bases from V and 4 bases from J, with 16 bases between. DNA of the CDR3: TGTGCCAGCAGCTTAGGGGCGGACACCCGGTACGAGCAGTACTTC. Residues: CASSLGADTRYEQYF.

This chain connects TRBV5-1 to TRBJ2-1, with TRBD1 matching over 8 bases. V shed 4 bases, J shed 7 bases, and the junction held 7 bases outside the gene matches. The CDR3 runs 14 residues. CDR1 is SGHRS and CDR2 is YFSETQ in the germline V gene. The chain's CDR3 is CASSPQGAGNEQFF. The DNA of the CDR3 is TGCGCCAGCAGCCCTCAGGGGGCAGGTAATGAGCAGTTCTTC.

This chain connects TRBV7-8 to TRBJ1-2, with D possibly being TRBD1 (5 bases). CDR1 and CDR2 from the germline V gene are SGHVS and FQNEAQ. The V end lost 1 base, the J end lost 4 bases, and 16 bases lay between the germline ends. This CDR3 spans 16 amino acids. The CDR3 nucleotides read TGTGCCAGCAGCTTAGAGCAATCAGGGTATGGCTATGGCTACACCTTC. Translating it yields CASSLEQSGYGYGYTF.

The V call is TRBV11-3, the J call TRBJ1-1; no clear D. The V gene lost 3 bases and the J gene lost 5 bases, with 10 bases spanning the gap. The CDR3 totals 13 residues. The germline CDR1 and CDR2 sequences are SGHNT and YENEEA. CDR3 sequence reads: CASSFRGWTEAFF. CDR3 nucleotide sequence: TGTGCCAGCAGCTTTCGGGGTTGGACTGAAGCTTTCTTT.

The V and J genes are TRBV6-5 and TRBJ1-2, with D possibly being TRBD1 (5 bases). V lost 7 bases and J 0 bases, leaving 12 bases between the germline ends. Germline CDR1 reads MNHEY; CDR2 reads SVGAGI. The CDR3 totals 14 residues. Written as DNA, the CDR3 is TGTGCCAGCACCCCTGCAGGGACTAACTATGGCTACACCTTC. It is translated as CASTPAGTNYGYTF.

V is TRBV5-6 and J is TRBJ2-7; D uncertain. Germline V gene data show CDR1 as SGHDT and CDR2 as YYEEEE. The length of the CDR3 is 16 residues. Trimming stripped 5 bases from V and 1 base from J, with 19 bases between. This chain's CDR3 is CASSSGPTSVSYEQYF. CDR3 in DNA: TGTGCCAGCAGTTCCGGTCCCACGTCGGTTTCCTACGAGCAGTACTTC.

In DNA form, the CDR3 reads TGTGCCAGCAGCTTAATAGGGACAGGGGCGGATGGCTACACCTTC. Its protein product is CASSLIGTGADGYTF. J is TRBJ1-2 and V is TRBV7-9; 10 bases agree with TRBD1. Unmatched junction bases numbered 6, after V lost 2 bases and J lost 6 bases. The CDR3 contains 15 residues. Germline CDR1 reads SEHNR; CDR2 reads FQNEAQ (reference sequence).

V gene TRBV13 combines with J gene TRBJ1-2; D unclear. V gave up 4 bases and J gave up 4 bases, with 13 bases separating them. Germline CDR1 and CDR2: PRHDT and FYEKMQ (reference sequence). The CDR3 extends over 14 amino acids. The CDR3 here is CASSSGLSGYGYTF. The CDR3 DNA is TGTGCCAGCAGCTCGGGCCTCAGCGGCTATGGCTACACCTTC.

V gene TRBV5-1 combines with J gene TRBJ1-3, with TRBD1 identical over 7 bases. Germline CDR1 is SGHRS and CDR2 is YFSETQ. J was trimmed by 2 bases and V by 7 bases; bases with no gene match: 18. The CDR3 is made up of 18 amino acids. CDR3 DNA: TGCGCCAGCTCAAGGACAGGTGCCCAGGATAGACCTGGAAACACCATATATTTT. This sequence encodes CASSRTGAQDRPGNTIYF.

V is TRBV14 and J is TRBJ2-3; TRBD1 is a possible D gene (6 bases). CDR1 is SGHDN, CDR2 FVKESK, per germline. The CDR3 runs to 13 residues. V was shortened by 10 bases and J by 2 bases, with 13 bases between the two germline ends. CDR3 loop: CAIPGQSTDTQYF. The CDR3 bases are TGTGCCATCCCCGGACAGTCCACAGATACGCAGTATTTT. The full variable domain, its missing parts supplied by reference TRBV14 and TRBJ2-3, is EAGVTQFPSHSVIEKGQTVTLRCDPISGHDNLYWYRRVMGKEIKFLLHFVKESKQDESGMPNNRFLAERTGGTYSTLKVQPAELEDSGVYFCAIPGQSTDTQYFGPGTRLTVL.

The rearrangement joins TRBV4-2 to TRBJ1-2, with D unresolved. The CDR3 consists of 18 residues. V shed 0 bases and J shed 5 bases, with 22 bases lying between them. Germline CDR1 reads LGHNA; CDR2 reads YNFKEQ. In DNA form, the CDR3 reads TGTGCCAGCAGCCAAGATCTTGACGGCAGCCAGCGCCCTTATGGCTACACCTTC. This gives the protein CASSQDLDGSQRPYGYTF.